Listed below are T cell receptor beta chains from one sample, sequenced in a study of blood T cells in healthy people across ages. TCRdb passed the 5' RACE reads through MiXCR, listing each CDR3 protein once. The data contain about 970,000 distinct CDR3 sequences, roughly half of them singletons. Specimen: blood. The source is a woman aged 55-70 years in good health. Each CDR3 is given with its conserved first and last residue. A D gene is named only where the DNA matches it firmly. Size values are once, few and many counts, or a class for expanded clones, and some rows have none.

>TRBJ2-5|NA|TRBV29-1|NA
TGCAGCGTTGTGACTTTTCGTGGAGAGACCCAGTACTTC
CSVVTFRGETQYF
>TRBJ2-7|NA|TRBV20-1|NA
TGCAGTGCTTTCTCATCGGGATCCTACGAGCAGTACTTC
CSAFSSGSYEQYF
>TRBJ2-1|TRBD1|TRBV7-9|few
TGTGCCAGCAGCCGACAGGGGGCCTCTATTTACAATGAGCAGTTCTTC
CASSRQGASIYNEQFF
>TRBJ1-1|NA|TRBV7-2|NA
TGTGCCAGCAGCACCCGACAAGACACTGAAGCTTTCTTT
CASSTRQDTEAFF
>TRBJ2-1|NA|TRBV12-3/TRBV12-4|NA
TGTGCCAGCAGTCCCAGGACCATGGGGCAGTTCTTC
CASSPRTMGQFF
>TRBJ2-3|TRBD2|TRBV12-3/TRBV12-4|many
TGTGCCAGCAGTTTAGGGCTAGCGGGTGATACGCAGTATTTT
CASSLGLAGDTQYF
>TRBJ2-5|TRBD1|TRBV12-3/TRBV12-4|NA
TGTGCCAGCAGTTCTGCAGGGGGCATGGGAGAGACCCAGTACTTC
CASSSAGGMGETQYF
>TRBJ2-7|NA|TRBV28|NA
TGTGCCAGCAGTTTCATCCTGGGGCCTCAGGGAGCGTCCTCCTACGAGCAGTACTTC
CASSFILGPQGASSYEQYF
>TRBJ1-2|NA|TRBV3-1|NA
TGTGCCAGCAGCCCTCGGGGACGGCTATTCTATGGCTACACCTTC
CASSPRGRLFYGYTF
>TRBJ2-3|NA|TRBV29-1|few
TGCAGCGTAATCCGGGACAGCACAGATACGCAGTATTTT
CSVIRDSTDTQYF
>TRBJ2-7|TRBD2|TRBV29-1|NA
TGCAGCGTTGCCTGGCGGGGGAAGATGGAGCAGTACTTC
CSVAWRGKMEQYF
>TRBJ1-5|NA|TRBV5-1|NA
TGCGCCAGCAGCTTCGGGGGTAGCGGCAATCAGCCCCAGCATTTT
CASSFGGSGNQPQHF
>TRBJ2-3|NA|TRBV5-1|few
TGCGCCAGCAGCTCACCGGACAAATCCACAGATACGCAGTATTTT
CASSSPDKSTDTQYF
>TRBJ2-1|NA|TRBV2|NA
TGTGCCAGCAGCAAGGAAGGCTACAATGAGCAGTTCTTC
CASSKEGYNEQFF
>TRBJ1-2|TRBD1|TRBV27|once
TGTGCCAGCAGTCGGACAGGGGGTAACTATGGCTACACCTTC
CASSRTGGNYGYTF
>TRBJ1-5|NA|TRBV12-3/TRBV12-4|NA
TGTGCCAGCAGTTTACACGCCTTCAATCAGCCCCAGCATTTT
CASSLHAFNQPQHF
>TRBJ2-5|NA|TRBV7-7|NA
TGTGCCAGCAGCTCCGATAGGGGGGCTGAGACCCAGTACTTC
CASSSDRGAETQYF